This record concerns one TCR beta chain sequence. The material for each subset, its genomic DNA, was split evenly across several immunoSEQ plates. Template for every sorted-subset replicate PCR totaled about 0.2 ug DNA, approximately 30,000 T cell genomes. Sequenced by immunoSEQ multiplex PCR; TCRdb stores in-frame clones only, minus some. The sample includes 2.3 million or so clones, 90% to 95% seen only once; the top ten take 0.35% to 0.5%. The entry originates in a study of shared clonotypes between healthy human individuals. This CDR3 is 14 amino acids long. CDR1 is SGHDT and CDR2 is YYEEEE in the germline V gene. V was shortened by 2 bases and J by 0 bases, with 6 bases between the two germline ends.

The sample was naive CD4+ T cells from PBMCs. Subset of the sample: CD45RA+ positively selected. The receptor comes from a man aged 18 to 30 in good health. Some clones in this sample may be carry-over from other donors' samples. The V call is TRBV5-6, the J call TRBJ2-1; D gene uncertain. Here the CDR3 reads CASSFQFSYNEQFF. CDR3 nucleotides: TGTGCCAGCAGCTTCCAGTTCTCCTACAATGAGCAGTTCTTC.